This T cell receptor beta chain stems from a study of cytomegalovirus exposure and HLA in healthy donors. Study information: Early released data comprised 80 million to 100 million unique TCRs from HLA-typed donors.

The trim removed 4 bases at V and 5 bases at J, leaving 5 bases unmatched. CDR1 SGHNT and CDR2 YYREEE come from the germline V gene (reference sequence). The CDR3 runs to 14 residues. Study-wide points: Common viral pathogens were later found to be apparently linked to several of the most significant clusters. In an earlier analysis, most TCR beta V segments were productive about 90% or about 30% of the time. It was taken for granted in presence/absence analyses that sequencing depth across donors was roughly uniform.

Turning to this clone: Its antigen is unidentified.

The PCR was carried out with 60 Vbeta primers and 13 Jbeta primers. Clones were read by immunoSEQ multiplex PCR, and TCRdb kept only the in-frame ones, dropping some. The table lists around 160,000 clones, 75% to 80% of them singletons. The chain links TRBV5-4 to TRBJ1-5; 8 nucleotides align to TRBD1. The source is a man in his forties in good health and CMV-seropositive. Sequencing was carried out using PBMCs. The CDR3 region is CASSGPGQDQPQHF. CDR3 coding DNA: TGTGCCAGCAGCGGCCCGGGACAGGATCAGCCCCAGCATTTT.